This T cell receptor (beta chain) was found in a study of blood T cell repertoires in COVID-19. On the study more broadly: Some COVID-19 samples were acute and others convalescent; all came from the United States, Italy and Spain. PBMCs, B-cell-depleted T cells, or T cells were the source of the cDNA or gDNA that made up the material.

How the authors handled the data: Amplification from reference gene primers served as the basis for estimated nucleated cell counts. Clones were read by immunoSEQ multiplex PCR, and TCRdb kept only the in-frame ones, dropping some. Clone size and V and J calls were adopted from that table, with D and trimming inferred from the DNA. The sample consists of 220,000 or so clones, about 80% of them appearing once. Germline V gives CDR1 SGHRS, CDR2 YFSETQ. The CDR3 covers 17 residues. The V gene end was trimmed by 0 bases and the J gene end by 9 bases; junction bases not matched to a gene: 11. A word on this clone: This specimen includes other DNA sequences encoding the same CDR3.

The specimen sequenced was peripheral blood. The TCR was taken from a woman aged 30 to 39 who had recovered from COVID-19. This rearrangement joins TRBV5-1 to TRBJ1-6; 8 bases align to TRBD1. For the CDR3, the DNA is TGCGCCAGCAGCTTGGAATCGCTGAGGACAGGGAGTTCACCCCTCCACTTT. It encodes CASSLESLRTGSSPLHF.